This entry lists 9 T cell receptor beta chains sequenced from one sample in a study of CD8 T cells in Susac syndrome. The RNA, about 0.5 to 1 ug, was put through reverse transcription using random hexamers. A single record per CDR3 protein comes from TCRdb applying MiXCR to the immunoSEQ multiplex PCR reads. The table lists some 120,000 distinct CDR3 sequences, about 90% of them singletons, with around 0.24% in the top ten. What was sequenced was CD8+ T cells from PBMCs. The receptor source for this set is a human donor with multiple sclerosis.

This chain joins TRBV29-1 and TRBJ1-1; D ambiguous. Trimming took off 4 bases at V and 5 bases at J, with 5 bases between the two ends. From germline, CDR1 is SQVTM and CDR2 ANQGSEA. The length of the CDR3 is 10 residues. CDR3 DNA sequence: TGCAGCGTTGGGGAAACTGAAGCTTTCTTT. It codes for CSVGETEAFF.

The V gene is TRBV20-1, the J gene TRBJ2-7; D unresolved. V was trimmed by 0 bases and J by 6 bases, leaving 18 bases between them. There are 15 residues in the CDR3. The germline gives CDR1 DFQATT, CDR2 SNEGSKA (reference sequence). The CDR3 region is CSAREGYMGKGEQYF. The CDR3 DNA reads TGCAGTGCTAGAGAGGGCTACATGGGGAAGGGCGAGCAGTACTTC.

J is TRBJ2-1 and V is TRBV20-1; D may be TRBD2 (6 bases). Trimming removed 3 bases from V and 5 bases from J, with 14 bases in between. The germline CDR1 and CDR2 sequences are DFQATT and SNEGSKA (reference sequence). This CDR3 region has 14 residues. CDR3 DNA sequence: TGCAGTGCTAGGTGGCTAGCGCTCAACAATGAGCAGTTCTTC. Translation gives CSARWLALNNEQFF.

The table lists this clonotype with a count of one. The chain carries TRBV30 and TRBJ2-7, with 9 bases fitting TRBD2. The V segment lost 2 bases and the J segment 3 bases; nucleotides outside the gene matches: 5. The V gene's germline CDR1 is GTSNPN and CDR2 SVGIG (reference sequence). This CDR3 is built from 14 residues. The CDR3 sequence is CAWSPGLAIYEQYF. The DNA for the CDR3 is TGTGCCTGGAGTCCCGGACTAGCGATCTACGAGCAGTACTTC.

The chain couples TRBV7-7 to TRBJ2-2; TRBD2 might be the D (5 bases). V was cut by 5 bases and J by 6 bases, with 19 bases left in between. Germline-derived CDR1 and CDR2 are SSHAT and FNYEAQ (reference sequence). The CDR3 contains 16 residues. The CDR3 nucleotides read TGTGCCAGCAGCCCCCCCGGGATAGTGGATGCCGGGGAGCTGTTTTTT. Translating it yields CASSPPGIVDAGELFF.

V is TRBV6-2 or TRBV6-3 and J is TRBJ2-1, with 7 bases identical to TRBD2. The CDR3 runs to 14 residues. Per the germline V gene, CDR1 is MNHEY and CDR2 is SVGEGT. V was pared by 0 bases and J by 9 bases, with 5 bases of the junction left unmatched. CDR3 sequence (DNA): TGTGCCAGCAGTTACTCGATTAGGGAGGGTGAGCAGTTCTTC. It codes for CASSYSIREGEQFF.

This sequence joins TRBV5-6 and TRBJ1-2, with no clear D. The CDR3 spans 15 residues. Germline V gene data show CDR1 as SGHDT and CDR2 as YYEEEE. Trimming took 2 bases from V and 0 from J, leaving 11 bases between them. The CDR3 spells CASSFREAPNYGYTF. DNA of the CDR3: TGTGCCAGCAGCTTTCGGGAGGCACCTAACTATGGCTACACCTTC.

V usage is TRBV7-2 and J usage is TRBJ2-7; a weak D match, TRBD2 (5 bases). The germline gives CDR1 SGHTA, CDR2 FQGNSA. This CDR3 is 13 amino acids long. V was cut by 7 bases and J by 6 bases, with 16 bases left in between. The chain's CDR3 is CASTRGLFAEQYF. The CDR3 DNA reads TGTGCCAGCACCCGCGGACTGTTCGCCGAGCAGTACTTC.

The chain recombines TRBV18 with TRBJ1-1; D is uncertain. V dropped 3 bases and J dropped 6 bases, with 14 bases sitting between them. Germline-derived CDR1 and CDR2 are KGHSH and LQKENI. The length of the CDR3 is 14 residues. This CDR3 is CASSPLSLGSEAFF. The DNA of the CDR3 is TGTGCCAGCTCACCGTTGAGCTTGGGGTCTGAAGCTTTCTTT.